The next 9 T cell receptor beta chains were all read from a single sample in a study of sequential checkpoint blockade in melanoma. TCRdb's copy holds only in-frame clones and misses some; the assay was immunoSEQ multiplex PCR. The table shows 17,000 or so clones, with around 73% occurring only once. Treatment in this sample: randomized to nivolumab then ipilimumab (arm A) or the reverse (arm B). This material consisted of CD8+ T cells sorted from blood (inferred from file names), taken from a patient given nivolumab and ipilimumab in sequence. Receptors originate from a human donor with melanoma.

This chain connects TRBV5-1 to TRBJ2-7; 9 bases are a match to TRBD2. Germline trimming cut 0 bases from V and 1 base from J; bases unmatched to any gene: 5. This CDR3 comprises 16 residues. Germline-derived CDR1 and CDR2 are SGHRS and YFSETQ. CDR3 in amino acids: CASSLDAGGPSYEQYF. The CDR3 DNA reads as TGCGCCAGCAGCTTGGACGCGGGAGGGCCATCCTACGAGCAGTACTTC. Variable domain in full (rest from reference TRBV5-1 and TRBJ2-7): KAGVTQTPRYLIKTRGQQVTLSCSPISGHRSVSWYQQTPGQGLQFLFEYFSETQRNKGNFPGRFSGRQFSNSRSEMNVSTLELGDSALYLCASSLDAGGPSYEQYFGPGTRLTVT.

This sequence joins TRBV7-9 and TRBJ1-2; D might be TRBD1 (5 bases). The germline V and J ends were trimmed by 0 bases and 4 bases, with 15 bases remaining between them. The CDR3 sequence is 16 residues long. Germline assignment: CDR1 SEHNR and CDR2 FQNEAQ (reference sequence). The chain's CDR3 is CASSLASGRDSYGYTF. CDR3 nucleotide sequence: TGTGCCAGCAGCTTAGCGAGCGGGAGGGACTCCTATGGCTACACCTTC. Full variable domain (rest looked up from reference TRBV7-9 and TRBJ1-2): DTGVSQNPRHKITKRGQNVTFRCDPISEHNRLYWYRQTLGQGPEFLTYFQNEAQLEKSRLLSDRFSAERPKGSFSTLEIQRTEQGDSAMYLCASSLASGRDSYGYTFGSGTRLTVV.

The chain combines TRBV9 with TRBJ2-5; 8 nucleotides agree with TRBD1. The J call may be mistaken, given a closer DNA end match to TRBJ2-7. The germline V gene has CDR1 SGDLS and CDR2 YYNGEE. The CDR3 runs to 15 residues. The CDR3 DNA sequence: TGTGCCAGCAGCGTCTCCGGACAGGGAGTGCACGAGCAGTACTTC. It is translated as CASSVSGQGVHEQYF.

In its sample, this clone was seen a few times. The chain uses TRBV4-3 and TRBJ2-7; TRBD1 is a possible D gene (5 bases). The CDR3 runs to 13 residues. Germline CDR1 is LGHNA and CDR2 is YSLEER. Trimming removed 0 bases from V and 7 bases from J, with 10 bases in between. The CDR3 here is CASSQDRAGEQYF. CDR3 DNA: TGCGCCAGCAGCCAAGATCGGGCAGGGGAGCAGTACTTC.

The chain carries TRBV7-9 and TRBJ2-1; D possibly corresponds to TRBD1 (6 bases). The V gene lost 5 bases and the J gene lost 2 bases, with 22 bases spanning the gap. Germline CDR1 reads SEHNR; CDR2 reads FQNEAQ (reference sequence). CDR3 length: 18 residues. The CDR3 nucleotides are TGTGCCAGCAGCCCACCGGTGGGGGCCCGCAGCCCCTACAATGAGCAGTTCTTC. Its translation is CASSPPVGARSPYNEQFF.

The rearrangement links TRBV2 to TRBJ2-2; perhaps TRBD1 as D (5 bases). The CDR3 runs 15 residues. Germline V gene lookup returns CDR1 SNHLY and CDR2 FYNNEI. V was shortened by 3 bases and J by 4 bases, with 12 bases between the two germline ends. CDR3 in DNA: TGTGCCAGCAGTGATCAGCAGGGATCCACCGGGGAGCTGTTTTTT. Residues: CASSDQQGSTGELFF.

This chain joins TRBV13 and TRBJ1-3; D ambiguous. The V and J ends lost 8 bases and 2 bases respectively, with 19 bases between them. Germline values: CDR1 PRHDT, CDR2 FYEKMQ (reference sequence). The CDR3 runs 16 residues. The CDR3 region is CASPLTRAATGNTIYF. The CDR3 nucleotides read TGTGCCAGCCCCCTCACCCGAGCCGCCACTGGAAACACCATATATTTT. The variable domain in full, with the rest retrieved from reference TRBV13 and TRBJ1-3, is AAGVIQSPRHLIKEKRETATLKCYPIPRHDTVYWYQQGPGQDPQFLISFYEKMQSDKGSIPDRFSAQQFSDYHSELNMSSLELGDSALYFCASPLTRAATGNTIYFGEGSWLTVV.

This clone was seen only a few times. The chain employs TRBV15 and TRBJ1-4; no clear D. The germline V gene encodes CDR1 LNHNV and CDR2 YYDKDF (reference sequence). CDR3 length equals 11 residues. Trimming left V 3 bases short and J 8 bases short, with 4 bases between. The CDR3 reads CATSREEKLFF. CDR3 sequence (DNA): TGTGCCACCAGCAGGGAGGAAAAACTGTTTTTT.

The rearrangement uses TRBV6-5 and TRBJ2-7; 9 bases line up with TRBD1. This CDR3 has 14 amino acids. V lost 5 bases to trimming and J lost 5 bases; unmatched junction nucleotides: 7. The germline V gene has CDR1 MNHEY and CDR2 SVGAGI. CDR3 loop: CASSPGTGIHEQYF. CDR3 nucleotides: TGTGCCAGCAGTCCCGGGACAGGGATCCACGAGCAGTACTTC.